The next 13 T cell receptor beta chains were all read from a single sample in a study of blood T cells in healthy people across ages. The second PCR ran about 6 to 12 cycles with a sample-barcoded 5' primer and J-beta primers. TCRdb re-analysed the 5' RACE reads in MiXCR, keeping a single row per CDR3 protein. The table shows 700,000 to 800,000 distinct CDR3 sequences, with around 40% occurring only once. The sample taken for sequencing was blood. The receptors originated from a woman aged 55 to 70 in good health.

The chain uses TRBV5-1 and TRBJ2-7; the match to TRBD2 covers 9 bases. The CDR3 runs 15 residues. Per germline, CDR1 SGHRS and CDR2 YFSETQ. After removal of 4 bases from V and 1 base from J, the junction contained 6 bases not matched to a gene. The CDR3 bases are TGCGCCAGCAGCAGCCTAGCGGGGCCATCCTACGAGCAGTACTTC. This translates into CASSSLAGPSYEQYF.

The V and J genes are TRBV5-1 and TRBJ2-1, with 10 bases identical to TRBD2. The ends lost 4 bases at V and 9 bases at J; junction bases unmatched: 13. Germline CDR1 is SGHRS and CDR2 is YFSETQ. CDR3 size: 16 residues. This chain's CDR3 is CASSPQLAGLGAEQFF. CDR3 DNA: TGCGCCAGCAGCCCCCAACTAGCGGGGCTCGGGGCTGAGCAGTTCTTC.

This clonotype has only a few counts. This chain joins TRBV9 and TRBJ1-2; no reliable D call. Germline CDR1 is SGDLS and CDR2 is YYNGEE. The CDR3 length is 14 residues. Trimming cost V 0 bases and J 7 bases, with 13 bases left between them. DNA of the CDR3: TGTGCCAGCAGCGTAGAGTGGGTTTCCTCTGGCTACACCTTC. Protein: CASSVEWVSSGYTF. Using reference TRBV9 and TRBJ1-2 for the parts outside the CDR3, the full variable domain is DSGVTQTPKHLITATGQRVTLRCSPRSGDLSVYWYQQSLDQGLQFLIQYYNGEERAKGNILERFSAQQFPDLHSELNLSSLELGDSALYFCASSVEWVSSGYTFGSGTRLTVV.

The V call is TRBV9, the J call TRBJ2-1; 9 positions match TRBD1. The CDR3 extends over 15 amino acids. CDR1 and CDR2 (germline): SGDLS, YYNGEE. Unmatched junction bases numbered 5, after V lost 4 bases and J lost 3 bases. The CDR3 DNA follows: TGTGCCAGCAGCTTACAGGGGGCGTACTACAATGAGCAGTTCTTC. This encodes CASSLQGAYYNEQFF.

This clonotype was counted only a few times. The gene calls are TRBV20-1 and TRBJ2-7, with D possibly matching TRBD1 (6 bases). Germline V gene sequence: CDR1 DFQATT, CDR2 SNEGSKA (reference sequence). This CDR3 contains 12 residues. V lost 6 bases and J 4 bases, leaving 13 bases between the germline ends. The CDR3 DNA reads TGCAGTGCCCCCGGGACACAGTACGAGCAGTACTTC. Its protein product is CSAPGTQYEQYF.

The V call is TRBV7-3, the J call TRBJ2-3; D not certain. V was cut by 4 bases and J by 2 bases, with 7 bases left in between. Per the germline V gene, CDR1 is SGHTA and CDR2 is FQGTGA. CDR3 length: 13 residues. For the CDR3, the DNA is TGTGCCAGCAGCTCGAAACTCACAGATACGCAGTATTTT. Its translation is CASSSKLTDTQYF. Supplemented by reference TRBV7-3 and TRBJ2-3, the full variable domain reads GAGVSQTPSNKVTEKGKYVELRCDPISGHTALYWYRQSLGQGPEFLIYFQGTGAADDSGLPNDRFFAVRPEGSVSTLKIQRTERGDSAVYLCASSSKLTDTQYFGPGTRLTVL.

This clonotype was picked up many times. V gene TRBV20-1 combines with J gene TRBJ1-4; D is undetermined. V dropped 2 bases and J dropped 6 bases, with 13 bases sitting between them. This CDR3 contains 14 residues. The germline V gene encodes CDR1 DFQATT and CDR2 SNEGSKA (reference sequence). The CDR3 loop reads CSARSLGWDEKLFF. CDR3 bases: TGCAGTGCTAGATCGTTGGGATGGGATGAAAAACTGTTTTTT.

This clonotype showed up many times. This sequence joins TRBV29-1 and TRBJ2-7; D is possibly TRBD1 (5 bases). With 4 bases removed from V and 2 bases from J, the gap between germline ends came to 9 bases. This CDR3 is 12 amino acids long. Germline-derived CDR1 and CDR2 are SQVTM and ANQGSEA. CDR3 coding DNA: TGCAGCGTTGCAGGGCTGCCCTACGAGCAGTACTTC. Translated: CSVAGLPYEQYF.

The CDR3 DNA reads as TGTGCCAGCAGCTTAGGAGCTTCGGGGCCCTACGAGCAGTACTTC. The encoded protein is CASSLGASGPYEQYF. The chain links TRBV7-3 to TRBJ2-7; D assignment may be TRBD1 or TRBD2 (5 bases each). Germline values: CDR1 SGHTA, CDR2 FQGTGA. The V and J ends lost 2 bases and 2 bases respectively, with 13 bases between them. CDR3 length: 15 residues. The full variable domain, in which reference TRBV7-3 and TRBJ2-7 provide the parts outside the CDR3, is GAGVSQTPSNKVTEKGKYVELRCDPISGHTALYWYRQSLGQGPEFLIYFQGTGAADDSGLPNDRFFAVRPEGSVSTLKIQRTERGDSAVYLCASSLGASGPYEQYFGPGTRLTVT.

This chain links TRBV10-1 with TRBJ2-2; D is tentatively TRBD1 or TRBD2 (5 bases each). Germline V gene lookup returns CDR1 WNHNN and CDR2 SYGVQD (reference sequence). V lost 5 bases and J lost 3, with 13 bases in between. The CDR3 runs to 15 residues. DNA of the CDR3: TGCGCCAGCAGTCCAGTGGGGGTTGACACCGGGGAGCTGTTTTTT. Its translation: CASSPVGVDTGELFF.

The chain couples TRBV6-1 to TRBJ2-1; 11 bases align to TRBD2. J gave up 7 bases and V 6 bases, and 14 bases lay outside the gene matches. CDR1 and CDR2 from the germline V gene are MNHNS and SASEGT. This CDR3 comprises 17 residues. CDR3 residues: CASSEMLLAGELNEQFF. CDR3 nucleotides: TGTGCCAGCAGCGAGATGTTACTAGCGGGAGAGTTAAATGAGCAGTTCTTC.

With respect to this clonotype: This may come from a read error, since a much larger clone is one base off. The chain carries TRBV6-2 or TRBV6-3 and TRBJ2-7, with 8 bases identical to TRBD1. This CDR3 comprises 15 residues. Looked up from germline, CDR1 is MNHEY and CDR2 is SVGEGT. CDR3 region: CASRTTRTGTYEHYF. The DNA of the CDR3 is TGTGCCAGCAGAACCACCAGGACAGGGACATACGAGCACTACTTC.

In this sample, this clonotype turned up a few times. CDR3 sequence (DNA): TGTGCCAGCAGTTTAAAGGGGGGACCTCTCCACTTT. This translates into CASSLKGGPLHF. The gene calls are TRBV12-3 or TRBV12-4 and TRBJ1-6; a weak D match, TRBD1 (6 bases). This CDR3 has 12 amino acids. The ends were cut back, 2 bases at V and 16 bases at J, with 12 bases in the middle.